A selection of T cell receptor beta chains follows, all from one sample in a study of blood T cell repertoires in COVID-19. Generated by immunoSEQ multiplex PCR, the TCRdb table keeps only in-frame clones and is missing some. The sample records 170,000 or so clones, roughly 80% being singletons. Sequences were obtained from PBMCs or T cells enriched from blood (not recorded which). The receptors derive from a woman aged 50 to 60 who had recovered from COVID-19. CDR3s include the opening cysteine and the closing phenylalanine or tryptophan. The D gene is left open where the match is weak. Clone size is not always given. Where it is, it says once, few, many or a class for expanded clones.

j_gene	v_gene	d_gene	abundance	CDR3aa	CDR3nt
TRBJ1-6	TRBV6-1	NA	NA	CASSESSGTQSPLHF	TGTGCCAGCAGTGAAAGTTCTGGGACTCAATCACCCCTCCACTTT
TRBJ1-2	TRBV30	NA	NA	CAWSLLGGYDYGYTF	TGTGCCTGGAGTCTCCTTGGAGGTTACGACTATGGCTACACCTTC
TRBJ1-1	TRBV5-5	NA	NA	CASSFTGNTEAFF	TGTGCCAGCAGCTTTACAGGGAACACTGAAGCTTTCTTT
TRBJ2-7	TRBV20-1	NA	few	CSASGIGRNLYEQYF	TGCAGTGCTAGTGGTATAGGGAGGAACCTCTACGAGCAGTACTTC
TRBJ2-3	TRBV21-1	NA	NA	CASSKGGGRGGTDTQYF	TGTGCCAGCAGCAAAGGGGGCGGGAGAGGTGGCACAGATACGCAGTATTTT
TRBJ2-1	TRBV7-3	NA	NA	CASSSAGSEQFF	TGTGCCAGCAGCTCCGCTGGGAGTGAGCAGTTCTTC
TRBJ1-5	TRBV7-2	NA	NA	CASSLSPPRAQPQHF	TGTGCCAGCAGCCTTAGCCCCCCCAGGGCTCAGCCCCAGCATTTT
TRBJ2-1	TRBV7-2	NA	NA	CASSFRGGAAGVVYNEQFF	TGTGCCAGCAGCTTCAGGGGGGGGGCAGCGGGAGTGGTTTACAATGAGCAGTTCTTC
TRBJ2-7	TRBV4-1	TRBD1	NA	CASSQDSGQGFGGVRIYEQYF	TGCGCCAGCAGCCAAGATTCGGGACAGGGGTTTGGCGGCGTCCGCATCTACGAGCAGTACTTC
TRBJ2-3	TRBV29-1	TRBD2	NA	CSVASGAGGLDTQYF	TGCAGCGTTGCGTCGGGGGCGGGAGGGTTGGATACGCAGTATTTT
TRBJ2-3	TRBV28	NA	NA	CASSSRGTGTDTQYF	TGTGCCAGCAGCTCCCGGGGGACAGGCACAGATACGCAGTATTTT
TRBJ2-3	TRBV28	NA	NA	CASREAGIPDTQYF	TGTGCCAGCAGGGAGGCGGGAATTCCAGATACGCAGTATTTT
TRBJ2-3	TRBV7-7	NA	NA	CASSPTRSPTDTQYF	TGTGCCAGCAGTCCTACTAGAAGCCCCACAGATACGCAGTATTTT
TRBJ1-5	TRBV19	TRBD1	NA	CASSIDPRKFRQGGIQPQHF	TGTGCCAGTAGTATAGACCCCAGGAAGTTCAGACAGGGGGGCATTCAGCCCCAGCATTTT
TRBJ2-7	TRBV5-6	TRBD2	NA	CASSSLAGGYEQYF	TGTGCCAGCAGCTCCCTAGCGGGAGGGTACGAGCAGTACTTC
TRBJ1-1	TRBV5-1	NA	NA	CASSPLAENTEAFF	TGCGCCAGCAGTCCGCTTGCAGAGAACACTGAAGCTTTCTTT
TRBJ2-7	TRBV2	NA	NA	CASSATYEQYF	TGTGCCAGCAGCGCTACCTACGAGCAGTACTTC
TRBJ2-1	TRBV11-2	TRBD2	few	CASSRGGFDEQFF	TGTGCCAGCTCCCGGGGGGGGTTTGATGAGCAGTTCTTC
TRBJ1-1	TRBV9	NA	NA	CASSPPTVSTNTEAFF	TGTGCCAGCAGCCCCCCGACAGTAAGTACCAACACTGAAGCTTTCTTT
TRBJ1-1	TRBV20-1	NA	NA	CSASLLNTEAFF	TGCAGTGCTAGTCTATTGAACACTGAAGCTTTCTTT
TRBJ2-3	TRBV10-3	TRBD1	NA	CAIRQGASPDTQYF	TGTGCCATCAGACAGGGGGCGTCCCCAGATACGCAGTATTTT
TRBJ1-4	TRBV5-1	TRBD1	NA	CASSLTGAGSNEKLFF	TGCGCCAGCAGCTTAACAGGGGCCGGCTCTAATGAAAAACTGTTTTTT
TRBJ2-1	TRBV4-2	TRBD2	NA	CASSQMSGRTYNEQFF	TGTGCCAGCAGCCAGATGAGCGGGAGAACCTACAATGAGCAGTTCTTC
TRBJ2-7	TRBV5-1	TRBD2	NA	CASSGSGIGREQYF	TGCGCCAGCAGCGGCAGCGGGATAGGGCGCGAGCAGTACTTC
TRBJ2-1	TRBV7-3	NA	few	CASGLAAFSNEQFF	TGTGCCAGCGGGCTAGCAGCATTCAGCAATGAGCAGTTCTTC
TRBJ1-5	TRBV5-4	TRBD1	NA	CASSLTGTGSNQPQHF	TGTGCCAGCAGTTTAACCGGGACAGGGAGCAATCAGCCCCAGCATTTT
TRBJ2-1	TRBV6-5	TRBD1	NA	CASSYEWTGVNEQFF	TGTGCCAGCAGTTACGAGTGGACAGGGGTCAATGAGCAGTTCTTC
TRBJ2-6	TRBV6-2/TRBV6-3	NA	NA	CASSDPNRVGANVLTF	TGTGCCAGCAGTGACCCCAACAGGGTTGGGGCCAACGTCCTGACTTTC
TRBJ2-7	TRBV28	TRBD1	NA	CATSDRAYEQYF	TGTGCCACTTCGGACAGGGCCTACGAGCAGTACTTC
TRBJ2-1	TRBV10-3	TRBD2	NA	CAIASGSSGNEQFF	TGTGCCATTGCCAGCGGGAGTTCAGGGAATGAGCAGTTCTTC
TRBJ1-4	TRBV10-3	NA	NA	CAIRDGSGDEKLFF	TGTGCCATCAGGGATGGAAGCGGAGATGAAAAACTGTTTTTT
TRBJ2-7	TRBV5-1	NA	NA	CASRAAYEQYF	TGCGCCAGCAGAGCGGCCTACGAGCAGTACTTC
TRBJ2-7	TRBV29-1	NA	NA	CSARGGGGDEQYF	TGCAGCGCACGGGGAGGAGGGGGGGACGAGCAGTACTTC
TRBJ1-1	TRBV5-6	TRBD1	few	CASSSEANRGSNTEAFF	TGTGCCAGCAGCTCGGAAGCTAACAGGGGGTCGAACACTGAAGCTTTCTTT
TRBJ2-7	TRBV29-1	NA	few	CSGGDSTFLNEQYF	TGCAGCGGGGGGGACAGTACTTTTTTAAACGAGCAGTACTTC
TRBJ2-7	TRBV5-1	TRBD2	once	CASSLAGTSENEQYF	TGCGCCAGCAGCTTGGCCGGGACTAGCGAAAACGAGCAGTACTTC